Below are 5 T cell receptor beta chains sequenced from a single sample in a study of blood T cell repertoires in COVID-19. Libraries were prepared by immunoSEQ multiplex PCR; TCRdb keeps only in-frame clonotypes and omits some of them. The table records fewer than 400,000 clones, around 84% of them present only once. Sample: peripheral blood. The origin of the receptors is a human donor in a cohort sampled during active COVID-19.

V usage is TRBV18 and J usage is TRBJ2-1; a weak D match, TRBD1 (6 bases). The germline V gene has CDR1 KGHSH and CDR2 LQKENI. V was shortened by 2 bases and J by 8 bases, with 10 bases between the two germline ends. The CDR3 extends over 13 amino acids. In DNA form, the CDR3 reads TGTGCCAGCTCACCAGATAGGGGGTATGAGCAGTTCTTC. This codes for CASSPDRGYEQFF.

The chain couples TRBV2 to TRBJ1-4; D might be TRBD1 (6 bases). Per the germline V gene, CDR1 is SNHLY and CDR2 is FYNNEI. This CDR3 comprises 13 residues. V gave up 8 bases and J gave up 5 bases, with 12 bases separating them. CDR3 sequence: CASHTGLNEKLFF. CDR3 DNA: TGTGCCAGCCACACAGGGTTAAATGAAAAACTGTTTTTT.

The V call is TRBV5-1, the J call TRBJ2-1, with TRBD2 identical over 14 bases. The CDR3 length is 17 residues. In germline, CDR1 is SGHRS, CDR2 YFSETQ. J lost 0 bases, V lost 3 bases, and 2 bases had no gene match. CDR3 sequence (DNA): TGCGCCAGCAGCTCAGGGACTAGCGGGAGCTCCTACAATGAGCAGTTCTTC. Protein product: CASSSGTSGSSYNEQFF.

The gene calls are TRBV7-2 and TRBJ2-1; maybe TRBD2 (6 bases). CDR3 length: 16 amino acids. Trimming cost V 5 bases and J 4 bases, with 18 bases left between them. CDR1 is SGHTA, CDR2 FQGNSA, per germline. In nucleotides, the CDR3 is TGTGCCAGCAGCCCGAGGGGTGGGAGGAGGTACAATGAGCAGTTCTTC. This translates into CASSPRGGRRYNEQFF.

This clone was seen once. This chain connects TRBV9 to TRBJ1-5, with 8 bases matching TRBD1. The CDR3 sequence is 14 residues long. The trim removed 3 bases at V and 4 bases at J, leaving 3 bases unmatched. Germline V gives CDR1 SGDLS, CDR2 YYNGEE. This chain's CDR3 is CASSATGGNQPQHF. CDR3 DNA: TGTGCCAGCAGCGCTACAGGGGGAAATCAGCCCCAGCATTTT.